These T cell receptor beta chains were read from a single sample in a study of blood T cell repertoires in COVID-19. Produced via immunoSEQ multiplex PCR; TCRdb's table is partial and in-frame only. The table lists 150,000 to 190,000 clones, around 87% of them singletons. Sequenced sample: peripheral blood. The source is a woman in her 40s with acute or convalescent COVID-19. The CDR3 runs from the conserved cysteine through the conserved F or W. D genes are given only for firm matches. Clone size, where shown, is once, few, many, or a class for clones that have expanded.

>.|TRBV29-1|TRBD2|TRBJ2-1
TGCAGCGTTGAGGAACGACTAGCGGGGGCCGGGGAGCAGTTCTTC
CSVEERLAGAGEQFF
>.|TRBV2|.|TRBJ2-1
TGTGCCAGCAGAAACAGGTCGTTCGGGTCCGTCGTGCAGTTCTTC
CASRNRSFGSVVQFF
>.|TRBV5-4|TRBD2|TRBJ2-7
TGTGCCAGCAGCAGCGGGGGGCAAAGCTCCTACGAGCAGTACTTC
CASSSGGQSSYEQYF
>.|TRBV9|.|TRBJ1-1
TGTGCCAGCAGCGTAGACGGGGGTGGGAACACTGAAGCTTTCTTT
CASSVDGGGNTEAFF
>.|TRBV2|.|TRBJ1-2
TGTGCCAGCAGTGAACAACAGGTCCTAGCTAACTATGGCTACACCTTC
CASSEQQVLANYGYTF
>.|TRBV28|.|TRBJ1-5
TGTGCCAGCAGTCCCACCAAGGGGCTCGGCAATCAGCCCCAGCATTTT
CASSPTKGLGNQPQHF
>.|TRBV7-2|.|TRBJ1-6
TGTGCCAGCAGCCCCCAAGGCGGGAGCTCCTATAATTCACCCCTCCACTTT
CASSPQGGSSYNSPLHF
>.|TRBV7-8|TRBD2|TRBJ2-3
TGTGCCAGCAGCCGCCGGACTAGCGGGAGAAGGAGCACAGATACGCAGTATTTT
CASSRRTSGRRSTDTQYF
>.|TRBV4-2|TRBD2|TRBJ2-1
TGTGCCAGCAGCCAGACTAGCGGGGTAAGCTCCTACAATGAGCAGTTCTTC
CASSQTSGVSSYNEQFF
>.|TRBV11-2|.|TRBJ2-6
TGTGCCAGCAGCTTATACGACAGCCGTATCTCTGGGGCCAACGTCCTGACTTTC
CASSLYDSRISGANVLTF
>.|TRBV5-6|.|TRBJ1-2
TGTGCCAGCAGCTTGGTGTCAGGGGATAATGGCTACACCTTC
CASSLVSGDNGYTF
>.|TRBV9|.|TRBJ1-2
TGTGCCAGCAGCGAGCAACCCAGCGGTGGCTACACCTTC
CASSEQPSGGYTF
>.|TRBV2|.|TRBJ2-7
TGTGCCAGCAGCCAAGAACTCGAGCAGTACTTC
CASSQELEQYF
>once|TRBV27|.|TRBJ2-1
TGTGCCAGCAGTTTCGGACTAGTGGGGGCGGGAGCCAATGAGCAGTTCTTC
CASSFGLVGAGANEQFF
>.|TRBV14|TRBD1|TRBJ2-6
TGTGCCAGCAGCCAAGATGACCTCAGGGGGTATGGGGCCAACGTCCTGACTTTC
CASSQDDLRGYGANVLTF
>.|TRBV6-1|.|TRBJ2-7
TGTGCCAGCAGTGAAGCCCGCCTCTGGGCAGACGGGACTTCACCCTACGAGCAGTACTTC
CASSEARLWADGTSPYEQYF
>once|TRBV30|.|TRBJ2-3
TGTGCCTGGGGCGAGGGACTGTCCACAGATACGCAGTATTTT
CAWGEGLSTDTQYF
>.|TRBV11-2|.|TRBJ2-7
TGTGCCAGCAGCCAATATCGGGACAGCGGGTTCCTCTACGAGCAGTACTTC
CASSQYRDSGFLYEQYF
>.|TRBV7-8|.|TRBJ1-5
TGTGCCAGCAGCTTAGTTGCGATAGGGGGTATGAGGGGAAGCAATCAGCCCCAGCATTTT
CASSLVAIGGMRGSNQPQHF
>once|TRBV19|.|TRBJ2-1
TGTGCCAGTAGTATAGTTGACTCGGCGGAAGGAAATGAGCAGTTCTTC
CASSIVDSAEGNEQFF
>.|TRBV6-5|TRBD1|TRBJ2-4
TGTGCCAGCAGTTCCCGGGACAGAGACATTCAGTACTTC
CASSSRDRDIQYF
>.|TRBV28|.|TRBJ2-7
TGTGCCAGCAGTTCCACGTTCCGGGACATTAGATACGAGCAGTACTTC
CASSSTFRDIRYEQYF
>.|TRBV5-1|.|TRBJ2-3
TGCGCCAGCAGCGAGAACAGGGCAGATACGCAGTATTTT
CASSENRADTQYF
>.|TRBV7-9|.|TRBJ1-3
TGTGCCAGCAGCTCGAGGATGAGCTCTGGAAACACCATATATTTT
CASSSRMSSGNTIYF
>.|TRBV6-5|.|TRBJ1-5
TGTGCCAGCAGACGGGGTGGGAATCAGCCCCAGCATTTT
CASRRGGNQPQHF
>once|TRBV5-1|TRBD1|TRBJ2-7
TGCGCCAGCAGCGGAAAGACAGGGGGCGGTTCCGAGCAGTACTTC
CASSGKTGGGSEQYF
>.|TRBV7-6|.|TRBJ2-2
TGTGCCAGCAGCCGGACAGCCTTAACCGGGGAGCTGTTTTTT
CASSRTALTGELFF
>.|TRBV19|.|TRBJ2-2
TGTGCCAGTAGTATCCTTAGCCGGGGGAACACCGGGGAGCTGTTTTTT
CASSILSRGNTGELFF
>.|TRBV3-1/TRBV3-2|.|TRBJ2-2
TGTGCCAGCAGTCGCAGGGGTAGCGACACCGGGGAGCTGTTTTTT
CASSRRGSDTGELFF
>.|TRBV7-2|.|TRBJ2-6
TGTGCCAGCAGCGTGGGGGGCTCTGGGGCCAACGTCCTGACTTTC
CASSVGGSGANVLTF
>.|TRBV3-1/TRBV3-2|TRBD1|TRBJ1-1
TGTGCCAGCAGCCCCGGGACAGCCACTGAAGCTTTCTTT
CASSPGTATEAFF
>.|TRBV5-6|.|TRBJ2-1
TGTGCCAGCAGCTTGTCAAATGAGCAGTTCTTC
CASSLSNEQFF
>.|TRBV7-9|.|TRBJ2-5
TGTGCCAGCAGCTTAGTTACCGGGTCCCAAGAGACCCAGTACTTC
CASSLVTGSQETQYF
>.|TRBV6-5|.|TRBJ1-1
TGTGCCAGCAGTTACTCGGGCAGGGGAACTGAAGCTTTCTTT
CASSYSGRGTEAFF
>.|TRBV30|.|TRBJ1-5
TGTGCCTGGAAGGCGAAGGGGCCCAATCAGCCCCAGCATTTT
CAWKAKGPNQPQHF
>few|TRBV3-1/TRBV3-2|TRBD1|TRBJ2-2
TGTGCCAGCAGCCGCAATCCCCGGGACAGGGGGATGAGCACCGGGGAGCTGTTTTTT
CASSRNPRDRGMSTGELFF
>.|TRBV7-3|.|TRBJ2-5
TGTGCCAGCAGCTCGAAGGGTTCTTTCTTCGCCGCCGGGGACTCTGAGACCCAGTACTTC
CASSSKGSFFAAGDSETQYF
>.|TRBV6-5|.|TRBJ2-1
TGTGCCAGCAGTAATCAAATCCATGAGCAGTTCTTC
CASSNQIHEQFF
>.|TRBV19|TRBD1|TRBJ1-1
TGTGCCAGTGAAACAGGGGGCAGGAACGCTGAAGCTTTCTTT
CASETGGRNAEAFF
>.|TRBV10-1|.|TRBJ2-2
TGCGCCAGCAGTGTTGGCGGGGCCGGGGAGCTGTTTTTT
CASSVGGAGELFF